The sequence of this T cell receptor (beta chain) was determined in a study of naive and memory T cell subsets. General study results and limits: No ground truth validated the naive and memory repertoire findings. Naive repertoires, especially CD8, held a few larger clonotypes, possibly memory cells re-expressing CD45RA. Expression changes during T cell differentiation may affect RNA-based TCR counts.

Four subsets defined by CD45RA and CD27 were sorted after CD3, CD4, CD8 and live/dead staining. This clonotype was seen a few times. Its antigen is currently unknown. An equimolar mix of two oligonucleotides served as the beta constant-region primer for TRBC1 and TRBC2. Ligated cDNA was amplified by four rounds of PCR with nested alpha and beta constant-region primers and SP2. The cDNA 3' end received a ligated single-stranded oligonucleotide carrying the SP2 primer and a 12-nucleotide UMI. MiXCR, run by TCRdb on the UMI-ligation and nested PCR reads, gives a single entry per CDR3 protein. The sample lists over 110,000 distinct CDR3 sequences; about 20% were seen once. V shed 7 bases and J shed 6 bases, with 19 bases lying between them. The germline CDR1 and CDR2 sequences are MNHEY and SVGEGT. This CDR3 comprises 14 residues.

Sequenced material: naive CD8+ T cells from blood. This TCR came from a human donor in good health. The rearrangement links TRBV6-2 or TRBV6-3 to TRBJ2-7; D ambiguous. The CDR3 sequence is CASKGGLDAPEQYF. The CDR3 DNA follows: TGTGCCAGCAAGGGTGGCCTAGACGCACCCGAGCAGTACTTC.